What follows describes a single T cell receptor (beta chain). Its antigen is not known. The sample is drawn from a study of shared clonotypes between healthy human individuals. Study-wide results and caveats: Naive CD4 clonotype sharing across four donors was around 5.5%. Clonotypes shared by all four donors outscored non-shared clonotypes in generation probability.

Only Caucasian adults living in Nashville, Tennessee served as donors. Produced via immunoSEQ multiplex PCR; TCRdb's table is partial and in-frame only. Of under 2.5 million clones listed, roughly 92% are singletons. This TCR was recovered from a man younger than 35 in good health. Some clones in this sample may be carry-over from other donors' samples. The sequenced material came from naive CD4+ T cells from PBMCs. Sample subset: CD45RA+ positively selected.

The CDR3 here is CASSFLDRSYGYTF. The CDR3 bases are TGTGCCAGCAGTTTTCTGGACAGATCCTATGGCTACACCTTC. The chain links TRBV28 to TRBJ1-2, with D possibly matching TRBD1 (6 bases). The CDR3 spans 14 residues. Germline V gene sequence: CDR1 MDHEN, CDR2 SYDVKM. The ends were cut back, 3 bases at V and 4 bases at J, with 12 bases in the middle.